One sample yielded the 14 T cell receptor beta chains listed below, sequenced in a study of blood T cell repertoires in COVID-19. The protocol was immunoSEQ multiplex PCR, while the TCRdb copy is restricted to in-frame clones and leaves out a portion. The sample has 150,000 or so clones, approximately 82% seen once. The sample taken for sequencing was peripheral blood. Source of these receptors: a woman aged 80 or over with acute or convalescent COVID-19.

The rearrangement links TRBV5-5 to TRBJ1-4, with D possibly TRBD1 on 6 matching bases. The CDR3 covers 15 residues. The germline V and J ends were trimmed by 3 bases and 6 bases, with 15 bases remaining between them. Germline CDR1 SGHKS, CDR2 YYEKEE (reference sequence). The CDR3 nucleotides read TGTGCCAGCAGCTATGGGGGCAGGGTAGATGAAAAACTGTTTTTT. This sequence encodes CASSYGGRVDEKLFF.

The CDR3, as DNA: TGTGCCAGCAGCTTATACTTGGGCGGAGGAGCTTTCTTT. It is translated as CASSLYLGGGAFF. The rearrangement uses TRBV11-2 and TRBJ1-1; D is undetermined. Germline V gene sequence: CDR1 SGHAT, CDR2 FQNNGV. V dropped 2 bases and J dropped 10 bases, with 14 bases sitting between them. The CDR3 has 13 residues.

This clone was seen a few times. The rearrangement links TRBV7-2 to TRBJ1-5, with D possibly being TRBD1 (6 bases). Per germline, CDR1 SGHTA and CDR2 FQGNSA. V lost 5 bases to trimming and J lost 11 bases, with 22 bases between them. This CDR3 comprises 15 residues. The CDR3: CASSRGGPGGVAQHF. CDR3 nucleotides: TGTGCCAGCAGCCGCGGGGGGCCAGGTGGGGTGGCCCAGCATTTT.

The CDR3 sequence: CASSLFTTYNEQFF. CDR3 DNA: TGTGCCAGCAGCTTGTTTACTACCTACAATGAGCAGTTCTTC. The rearrangement uses TRBV5-4 and TRBJ2-1; D is undetermined. The CDR3 is made up of 14 amino acids. V lost 1 base and J 2 bases, leaving 7 bases between the germline ends. Germline CDR1 and CDR2: SGHNT and YYREEE (reference sequence).

The chain joins TRBV7-2 to TRBJ2-5; TRBD1 matches 9 bases. The germline CDR1 and CDR2 sequences are SGHTA and FQGNSA. CDR3 size: 15 residues. The ends lost 5 bases at V and 4 bases at J; junction bases unmatched: 8. CDR3 loop: CASSRTGARVETQYF. CDR3 in DNA: TGTGCCAGCAGCCGGACAGGGGCCAGGGTAGAGACCCAGTACTTC.

The V and J genes are TRBV30 and TRBJ2-4, with D possibly matching TRBD1 (6 bases). V gave up 7 bases and J gave up 0 bases, with 10 bases separating them. The CDR3 spans 13 residues. From germline, CDR1 is GTSNPN and CDR2 SVGIG (reference sequence). CDR3 region: CASEGVAKNIQYF. The CDR3 DNA sequence: TGTGCCTCTGAGGGGGTAGCCAAAAACATTCAGTACTTC.

The genes are TRBV27 and TRBJ1-1; 12 bases agree with TRBD1. V trimming: 4 bases; J trimming: 4 bases; junction bases outside the gene matches: 7. Per the germline V gene, CDR1 is MNHEY and CDR2 is SMNVEV (reference sequence). CDR3 length equals 16 residues. This CDR3 is CASSWDRGQGSTEAFF. The CDR3 DNA reads as TGTGCCAGCAGTTGGGACAGGGGGCAAGGCAGCACTGAAGCTTTCTTT.

The chain has TRBV6-5 and TRBJ1-2; 10 positions agree with TRBD1. Germline V gives CDR1 MNHEY, CDR2 SVGAGI. The CDR3 runs 15 residues. V lost 6 bases and J lost 4; bases outside the gene matches: 8. In DNA form, the CDR3 reads TGTGCCAGCAGCTCGGGACAGGGGAGAGTCTATGGCTACACCTTC. Translation gives CASSSGQGRVYGYTF.

The table lists this clone with a count of one. This chain links TRBV5-1 with TRBJ1-1, with D perhaps matching TRBD1 (5 bases). Germline V lookup: CDR1 SGHRS, CDR2 YFSETQ. V was trimmed by 2 bases and J by 4 bases, leaving 9 bases between them. The CDR3 runs to 13 residues. CDR3 in DNA: TGCGCCAGCAGCTTTACTGGGGCCACTGAAGCTTTCTTT. Its translation is CASSFTGATEAFF.

J is TRBJ2-3 and V is TRBV20-1; tentative D call: TRBD2 (5 bases). There are 11 residues in the CDR3. V gave up 5 bases and J gave up 6 bases, with 9 bases separating them. CDR1 and CDR2 from the germline V gene are DFQATT and SNEGSKA (reference sequence). CDR3 DNA: TGCAGTGCTTCGGAGCGGGATACGCAGTATTTT. As protein: CSASERDTQYF.

This rearrangement joins TRBV19 to TRBJ1-2; D is perhaps TRBD1 (5 bases). V gave up 3 bases and J gave up 4 bases, with 15 bases separating them. CDR3 length equals 15 residues. Germline CDR1 is LNHDA and CDR2 is SQIVND (reference sequence). This CDR3 reads CASSISRDFVYGYTF. In nucleotides, the CDR3 is TGTGCCAGTAGTATTTCGCGGGACTTCGTCTATGGCTACACCTTC.

This rearrangement joins TRBV15 to TRBJ1-5, with D possibly matching TRBD1 (6 bases). V lost 1 base and J 3 bases, leaving 13 bases between the germline ends. The CDR3 is made up of 16 amino acids. Per germline, CDR1 LNHNV and CDR2 YYDKDF (reference sequence). DNA for the CDR3: TGTGCCACCAGCAGAGGGGGAGGGGGTTTCAATCAGCCCCAGCATTTT. Its protein product is CATSRGGGGFNQPQHF. The full variable domain, its missing parts supplied by reference TRBV15 and TRBJ1-5, is DAMVIQNPRYQVTQFGKPVTLSCSQTLNHNVMYWYQQKSSQAPKLLFHYYDKDFNNEADTPDNFQSRRPNTSFCFLDIRSPGLGDTAMYLCATSRGGGGFNQPQHFGDGTRLSIL.

The rearrangement joins TRBV11-2 to TRBJ2-7; D might be TRBD1 (6 bases). The V end was cut by 1 base, the J end by 2 bases, with 12 bases between. Per germline, CDR1 SGHAT and CDR2 FQNNGV. The CDR3 has 15 amino acids. DNA for the CDR3: TGTGCCAGCAGCTTAGCCCCGGGACACACCTACGAGCAGTACTTC. As protein: CASSLAPGHTYEQYF.

V gene TRBV5-6 combines with J gene TRBJ1-3; D gene unclear. The V gene lost 4 bases and the J gene lost 3 bases, with 5 bases spanning the gap. Germline values: CDR1 SGHDT, CDR2 YYEEEE. This CDR3 has 12 residues. The CDR3 is CASSRGGNTIYF. The CDR3 DNA is TGTGCCAGCAGCCGAGGTGGAAACACCATATATTTT. The variable domain in full, completed from reference TRBV5-6 and TRBJ1-3, reads DAGVTQSPTHLIKTRGQQVTLRCSPKSGHDTVSWYQQALGQGPQFIFQYYEEEERQRGNFPDRFSGHQFPNYSSELNVNALLLGDSALYLCASSRGGNTIYFGEGSWLTVV.